A selection of T cell receptor beta chains follows, all from one sample in a study of shared clonotypes between healthy human individuals. The data were produced by immunoSEQ multiplex PCR, yet TCRdb's version contains in-frame clones alone and is incomplete. This sample has over a million clones; around 97% occur once, and the top ten carry roughly 1.2%. Sequenced material: naive CD4+ T cells sorted from blood. The receptor set was obtained from a young man in good health. Both conserved end residues are part of each CDR3. The D gene is left open where the match is weak. Not every row has a clone size; where given, it reads once, few, many or a size class.

v_gene: TRBV19
j_gene: TRBJ1-2
d_gene: .
abundance: .
CDR3nt: TGTGCCAGTCGACGTGGATTCGGGGATAACTATGGCTACACCTTC
CDR3aa: CASRRGFGDNYGYTF

v_gene: TRBV15
j_gene: TRBJ1-5
d_gene: .
abundance: once
CDR3nt: TGTGCCACCAGCAGCCCCGGGACCCCAGAACCTAATCAGCCCCAGCATTTT
CDR3aa: CATSSPGTPEPNQPQHF

v_gene: TRBV9
j_gene: TRBJ1-3
d_gene: .
abundance: .
CDR3nt: TGTGCCAGCAGCGTAGGACAGTACTCTGGAAACACCATATATTTT
CDR3aa: CASSVGQYSGNTIYF

v_gene: TRBV10-3
j_gene: TRBJ1-5
d_gene: .
abundance: .
CDR3nt: TGTGCCATCAGTGAGATCGAAAATCAGCCCCAGCATTTT
CDR3aa: CAISEIENQPQHF

v_gene: TRBV20-1
j_gene: TRBJ1-2
d_gene: .
abundance: .
CDR3nt: TGCAGTGCTAGAGACAGGGTTGGCTACACCTTC
CDR3aa: CSARDRVGYTF

v_gene: TRBV5-1
j_gene: TRBJ2-5
d_gene: .
abundance: .
CDR3nt: TGCGCCAGCAGCTTTCAGACGGACCAAGAGACCCAGTACTTC
CDR3aa: CASSFQTDQETQYF

v_gene: TRBV30
j_gene: TRBJ2-1
d_gene: .
abundance: .
CDR3nt: TGTGCCTGGAGTGTACGATCCGAGGAGCAGTTCTTC
CDR3aa: CAWSVRSEEQFF

v_gene: TRBV7-9
j_gene: TRBJ1-4
d_gene: .
abundance: .
CDR3nt: TGTGCCAGCAGCCCGAGGACGCATGAAAAACTGTTTTTT
CDR3aa: CASSPRTHEKLFF

v_gene: TRBV7-2
j_gene: TRBJ2-7
d_gene: TRBD2
abundance: .
CDR3nt: TGTGCCAGCAGCTTGGTTGGACTAGCGGGAGTTGGCGAGCAGTACTTC
CDR3aa: CASSLVGLAGVGEQYF

v_gene: TRBV10-2
j_gene: TRBJ2-5
d_gene: .
abundance: once
CDR3nt: TGCGCCAGCAGTGAGTGGACAGCACAAGAGACCCAGTACTTC
CDR3aa: CASSEWTAQETQYF

v_gene: TRBV5-5
j_gene: TRBJ1-1
d_gene: .
abundance: .
CDR3nt: TGTGCCAGCAGCTTTGGGCAGGGGAACACTGAAGCTTTCTTT
CDR3aa: CASSFGQGNTEAFF

v_gene: TRBV7-2
j_gene: TRBJ1-1
d_gene: .
abundance: .
CDR3nt: TGTGCCAGCAGCTTAGCGCTCTGGGGAGATGTAGCTTTCTTT
CDR3aa: CASSLALWGDVAFF

v_gene: TRBV29-1
j_gene: TRBJ2-1
d_gene: .
abundance: .
CDR3nt: TGCAGCGTTGGGGTTAATGAGCAGTTCTTC
CDR3aa: CSVGVNEQFF

v_gene: TRBV27
j_gene: TRBJ1-1
d_gene: .
abundance: .
CDR3nt: TGTGCCAGCAGTTTATCGCCATTCATGAACACTGAAGCTTTCTTT
CDR3aa: CASSLSPFMNTEAFF

v_gene: TRBV25-1
j_gene: TRBJ2-5
d_gene: TRBD2
abundance: .
CDR3nt: TGTGCCAGCAGGGATTCTAGCGGGAGTCTGGAGACCCAGTACTTC
CDR3aa: CASRDSSGSLETQYF

v_gene: TRBV7-6
j_gene: TRBJ2-2
d_gene: TRBD2
abundance: .
CDR3nt: TGTGCCAGCAGCCATGAGGCTAGCGGGAGGCTTTTTGGCGGGGAGCTGTTTTTT
CDR3aa: CASSHEASGRLFGGELFF

v_gene: TRBV15
j_gene: TRBJ2-7
d_gene: .
abundance: .
CDR3nt: TGTGCCACCAGCAGAGATCTCCGCTACGAGCAGTACTTC
CDR3aa: CATSRDLRYEQYF

v_gene: TRBV2
j_gene: TRBJ2-3
d_gene: .
abundance: .
CDR3nt: TGTGCCAGCAGTGATACCACTGGGGATACGCAGTATTTT
CDR3aa: CASSDTTGDTQYF

v_gene: TRBV7-6
j_gene: TRBJ2-5
d_gene: TRBD2
abundance: .
CDR3nt: TGTGCCAGCAGCTTAGCGGCGGGAGGGCCTCAGGGGACCCAGTACTTC
CDR3aa: CASSLAAGGPQGTQYF

v_gene: TRBV10-2
j_gene: TRBJ2-3
d_gene: .
abundance: .
CDR3nt: TGCGCCAGCAGTGAGGGGAGGGGGTCAGATACGCAGTATTTT
CDR3aa: CASSEGRGSDTQYF

v_gene: TRBV28
j_gene: TRBJ1-4
d_gene: .
abundance: .
CDR3nt: TGTGCCAGCAGTTATCCGGGCCCGACAAGGGAAAAACTGTTTTTT
CDR3aa: CASSYPGPTREKLFF

v_gene: TRBV5-4
j_gene: TRBJ1-1
d_gene: TRBD1
abundance: .
CDR3nt: TGTGCCAGCAGCTTGGCCCGAAATCTCCCTCGACAGGGTAATACTGAAGCTTTCTTT
CDR3aa: CASSLARNLPRQGNTEAFF

v_gene: TRBV2
j_gene: TRBJ2-7
d_gene: TRBD1
abundance: .
CDR3nt: TGTGCCAGCCAGGAATACCGGGACAGGGTGTACGAGCAGTACTTC
CDR3aa: CASQEYRDRVYEQYF

v_gene: TRBV18
j_gene: TRBJ1-2
d_gene: .
abundance: .
CDR3nt: TGTGCCAGCTCAAGCAGGGGTCGGGAATATGGCTACACCTTC
CDR3aa: CASSSRGREYGYTF

v_gene: TRBV18
j_gene: TRBJ2-7
d_gene: TRBD2
abundance: once
CDR3nt: TGTGCCAGCTCACCAGCTAGCGGGAGGCCGTACGAGCAGTACTTC
CDR3aa: CASSPASGRPYEQYF

v_gene: TRBV9
j_gene: TRBJ1-2
d_gene: .
abundance: .
CDR3nt: TGTGCCAGCAGCGTAGGAACAAGGGTGATCTATGGCTACACCTTC
CDR3aa: CASSVGTRVIYGYTF

v_gene: TRBV10-2
j_gene: TRBJ2-7
d_gene: .
abundance: .
CDR3nt: TGCGCCAGCAATCAGGGTACCTACGAGCAGTACTTC
CDR3aa: CASNQGTYEQYF

v_gene: TRBV28
j_gene: TRBJ1-1
d_gene: TRBD1
abundance: .
CDR3nt: TGTGCCACCATACCGGGACAGCTAAACACTGAAGCTTTCTTT
CDR3aa: CATIPGQLNTEAFF

v_gene: TRBV18
j_gene: TRBJ2-7
d_gene: TRBD2
abundance: .
CDR3nt: TGTGCCACGCGGGAGGGCCAGACCTACGAGCAGTACTTC
CDR3aa: CATREGQTYEQYF

v_gene: TRBV25-1
j_gene: TRBJ2-7
d_gene: .
abundance: .
CDR3nt: TGTGCCAGCAGGGTTGCCCACGAGCAGTACTTC
CDR3aa: CASRVAHEQYF

v_gene: TRBV29-1
j_gene: TRBJ2-3
d_gene: TRBD2
abundance: .
CDR3nt: TGCAGCGTTAGTGGGACTAGCGGGAGGACAGATACGCAGTATTTT
CDR3aa: CSVSGTSGRTDTQYF

v_gene: TRBV4-3
j_gene: TRBJ2-5
d_gene: .
abundance: .
CDR3nt: TGCGCCAGCAGCCAAGATGGCGGGGCAGGGCCCGCCTTGGAGACCCAGTACTTC
CDR3aa: CASSQDGGAGPALETQYF

v_gene: TRBV19
j_gene: TRBJ2-5
d_gene: .
abundance: few
CDR3nt: TGTGCCAGTAGTATCGCCCCAATAGGGACCCAGTACTTC
CDR3aa: CASSIAPIGTQYF

v_gene: TRBV18
j_gene: TRBJ2-7
d_gene: TRBD1
abundance: .
CDR3nt: TGTGCCAGCTCACGCGACAGGGAAAAGGACTACGAGCAGTACTTC
CDR3aa: CASSRDREKDYEQYF

v_gene: TRBV10-3
j_gene: TRBJ2-5
d_gene: .
abundance: .
CDR3nt: TGTGCCATCAGTGGTTTGGTAACCCAAGAGACCCAGTACTTC
CDR3aa: CAISGLVTQETQYF